These 29 T cell receptor beta chains were all obtained from the same sample, sequenced in a study of cytomegalovirus exposure and HLA in healthy donors (dated by TCRdb to between 2016 and 2019). Libraries were constructed by the immunoSEQ multiplex PCR assay. A mixture of 60 forward primers for TCR Vbeta segments and 13 reverse primers for TCR Jbeta segments was used in the multiplex PCR. This immuneACCESS table, as held by TCRdb, lists in-frame sequences with V and J called but not all clones. Of the missing ones, under half trace to an unresolved V gene in checked studies; the others have no known cause. This sample has 150,000 to 200,000 clones in its table, and roughly 82% of those were observed once. The biggest ten clones account for 2.5% to 3.5% of the sample. The specimen sequenced was PBMCs. The receptors shown here come from a woman between 50 and 59 years old in good health and CMV-seropositive.

The V call is TRBV2, the J call TRBJ2-2; a possible D gene is TRBD1 (6 bases). Trimming pared 6 bases from V and 6 bases from J, leaving 14 bases between. In germline, CDR1 is SNHLY, CDR2 FYNNEI. The CDR3 runs to 14 residues. CDR3 residues: CASRAPSGAGELFF. The CDR3 DNA is TGTGCCAGCAGGGCACCGTCAGGGGCCGGGGAGCTGTTTTTT.

This chain connects TRBV18 to TRBJ1-2, with D possibly being TRBD1 (5 bases). V gave up 0 bases and J gave up 4 bases, with 12 bases separating them. CDR3 length equals 15 residues. In germline, CDR1 is KGHSH, CDR2 LQKENI. The chain's CDR3 is CASSPPGADPYGYTF. The CDR3 DNA reads TGTGCCAGCTCACCACCTGGGGCCGATCCCTATGGCTACACCTTC. The complete variable domain, with remaining parts taken from reference TRBV18 and TRBJ1-2, reads NAGVMQNPRHLVRRRGQEARLRCSPMKGHSHVYWYRQLPEEGLKFMVYLQKENIIDESGMPKERFSAEFPKEGPSILRIQQVVRGDSAAYFCASSPPGADPYGYTFGSGTRLTVV.

This clone was counted between two and nine times. This chain uses TRBV6-6 with TRBJ2-2, with 8 nucleotides matching TRBD1. Germline assignment: CDR1 MNHNY and CDR2 SVGAGI (reference sequence). The length of the CDR3 is 14 residues. V gave up 7 bases and J gave up 5 bases; unmatched junction bases: 6. The CDR3 bases are TGTGCCAGCAATCACAGGGGGGAAACCGGGGAGCTGTTTTTT. It codes for CASNHRGETGELFF.

This rearrangement joins TRBV7-2 to TRBJ2-7, with 7 bases lining up with TRBD1. CDR1 is SGHTA, CDR2 FQGNSA, per germline. This CDR3 comprises 15 residues. The junction had 13 bases not matched to a gene; V was cut back by 5 bases and J by 6 bases. CDR3 DNA: TGTGCCAGCAGCACACGGACAGGAACTGGAGTCGAGCAGTACTTC. Translated: CASSTRTGTGVEQYF.

This clone was picked up a small number of times. The chain combines TRBV25-1 with TRBJ2-6; D remains ambiguous. Trimming shortened V by 2 bases and J by 3 bases, and 8 bases separated the two germline ends. The CDR3 is made up of 15 amino acids. Germline-derived CDR1 and CDR2 are MGHDK and SYGVNS. This chain's CDR3 is CASSEPHGGANVLTF. As DNA, the CDR3 is TGTGCCAGCAGTGAACCTCACGGTGGGGCCAACGTCCTGACTTTC.

The rearrangement links TRBV12-5 to TRBJ1-1, with TRBD1 matching over 7 bases. V lost 6 bases and J lost 4; bases outside the gene matches: 8. The CDR3 has 14 amino acids. Germline-derived CDR1 and CDR2 are LGHNT and FRNRAP. The CDR3 DNA reads TGTGCTAGTGGGTTCGGACAGGTTGGCACTGAAGCTTTCTTT. Translation gives CASGFGQVGTEAFF.

This chain joins TRBV5-6 and TRBJ1-6; D remains ambiguous. The CDR3 loop spans 14 amino acids. V lost 4 bases and J 10 bases, leaving 15 bases between the germline ends. Germline loops: CDR1 SGHDT, CDR2 YYEEEE. In DNA form, the CDR3 reads TGTGCCAGCAGCCTGTCCCCTCTGGAGTCACCCCTCCACTTT. It specifies CASSLSPLESPLHF.

This clone was detected only a few times. V is TRBV2 and J is TRBJ2-2; possibly TRBD2 for D (5 bases). Germline loops: CDR1 SNHLY, CDR2 FYNNEI. Trimming removed 6 bases at V and 4 bases at J, with 12 bases between. The length of the CDR3 is 14 residues. Written as DNA, the CDR3 is TGTGCCAGCAGCCACCCGGGGTCCACCGGGGAGCTGTTTTTT. Translated: CASSHPGSTGELFF.

This clone has a handful of counts. The rearrangement uses TRBV4-1 and TRBJ1-1; D may be TRBD1 (5 bases). Germline V lookup: CDR1 MGHRA, CDR2 YSYEKL. V lost 1 base, J lost 1 base, and 13 bases lay in between. There are 16 residues in the CDR3. The CDR3 bases are TGCGCCAGCAGCCAAGGGCTGCGGGACGCGAACACTGAAGCTTTCTTT. Protein sequence: CASSQGLRDANTEAFF.

This clone was seen only a few times. The rearrangement joins TRBV30 to TRBJ1-2; D gene ambiguous. The CDR3 sequence is 12 residues long. Trimming cost V 1 base and J 4 bases, with 7 bases left between them. CDR1 is GTSNPN and CDR2 is SVGIG in the germline V gene (reference sequence). The DNA for the CDR3 is TGTGCCTGGAGTGCCCTGGCCTATGGCTACACCTTC. Translating gives CAWSALAYGYTF.

The chain carries TRBV13 and TRBJ2-3; TRBD1 matches 10 bases. V lost 4 bases to trimming and J lost 3 bases; unmatched junction nucleotides: 1. The germline V gene has CDR1 PRHDT and CDR2 FYEKMQ (reference sequence). CDR3 length: 14 residues. CDR3 nucleotide sequence: TGTGCCAGCAGCTGGGACAGGGGAACAGATACGCAGTATTTT. This codes for CASSWDRGTDTQYF. The whole variable domain, filled in from reference TRBV13 and TRBJ2-3, reads AAGVIQSPRHLIKEKRETATLKCYPIPRHDTVYWYQQGPGQDPQFLISFYEKMQSDKGSIPDRFSAQQFSDYHSELNMSSLELGDSALYFCASSWDRGTDTQYFGPGTRLTVL.

This chain links TRBV30 with TRBJ1-1; the D gene is possibly TRBD1 (5 bases). Trimming pared 1 base from V and 5 bases from J, leaving 14 bases between. This CDR3 has 14 amino acids. Germline V gene lookup returns CDR1 GTSNPN and CDR2 SVGIG (reference sequence). CDR3 in amino acids: CAWSAEVGGTEAFF. The CDR3 region has the DNA TGTGCCTGGAGTGCGGAGGTGGGGGGAACTGAAGCTTTCTTT.

The table lists this clone with a few counts. The chain links TRBV30 to TRBJ1-5; perhaps TRBD1 as D (5 bases). Germline CDR1 GTSNPN, CDR2 SVGIG (reference sequence). V gave up 1 base and J gave up 4 bases, with 14 bases separating them. CDR3 size: 15 residues. In nucleotides, the CDR3 is TGTGCCTGGAGTGGGGGATCGGGGACTAATCAGCCCCAGCATTTT. Translating it yields CAWSGGSGTNQPQHF.

The rearrangement joins TRBV2 to TRBJ2-3; the D gene is possibly TRBD2 (6 bases). This CDR3 comprises 15 residues. From germline, CDR1 is SNHLY and CDR2 FYNNEI. V gave up 4 bases and J gave up 5 bases, with 16 bases separating them. The CDR3 sequence: CASSARDLPRDTQYF. The CDR3 DNA follows: TGTGCCAGCAGTGCTAGGGACTTACCAAGAGATACGCAGTATTTT.

This clone was counted only a few times. The V call is TRBV5-1, the J call TRBJ1-1; a weak D match, TRBD1 (6 bases). V was shortened by 2 bases and J by 1 base, with 9 bases between the two germline ends. The CDR3 runs to 14 residues. CDR1 and CDR2 (germline): SGHRS, YFSETQ. This CDR3 is CASSFQGRNTEAFF. The CDR3 DNA is TGCGCCAGCAGCTTTCAGGGGCGGAACACTGAAGCTTTCTTT. The variable domain in full, completed from reference TRBV5-1 and TRBJ1-1, reads KAGVTQTPRYLIKTRGQQVTLSCSPISGHRSVSWYQQTPGQGLQFLFEYFSETQRNKGNFPGRFSGRQFSNSRSEMNVSTLELGDSALYLCASSFQGRNTEAFFGQGTRLTVV.

This clone was detected a few times. V is TRBV6-5 and J is TRBJ2-1; 14 nucleotides align to TRBD2. Germline assignment: CDR1 MNHEY and CDR2 SVGAGI. There are 14 residues in the CDR3. V lost 8 bases to trimming and J lost 8 bases; unmatched junction nucleotides: 5. CDR3 sequence (DNA): TGTGCCAGCGGACTAGCGGGGGGAATCGATGAGCAGTTCTTC. Protein: CASGLAGGIDEQFF.

The gene calls are TRBV7-8 and TRBJ2-3; maybe TRBD1 (6 bases). CDR1 and CDR2 from the germline V gene are SGHVS and FQNEAQ. Trimming removed 9 bases at V and 2 bases at J, with 15 bases between. This CDR3 is built from 14 residues. The CDR3 loop is CASTRGGSTDTQYF. The CDR3 DNA reads TGTGCCAGTACTAGAGGGGGTTCCACAGATACGCAGTATTTT.

This chain links TRBV29-1 with TRBJ1-1; 12 bases agree with TRBD1. Germline-derived CDR1 and CDR2 are SQVTM and ANQGSEA. Germline trimming cut 4 bases from V and 7 bases from J; bases unmatched to any gene: 10. This CDR3 is built from 15 residues. CDR3: CSVATGTGGQSEAFF. CDR3 coding DNA: TGCAGCGTTGCAACCGGGACAGGGGGCCAGAGTGAAGCTTTCTTT.

This rearrangement joins TRBV6-5 to TRBJ1-1; no clear D. V lost 7 bases and J lost 3, with 12 bases in between. The CDR3 covers 13 residues. The germline CDR1 and CDR2 sequences are MNHEY and SVGAGI. The CDR3 bases are TGTGCCAGCACCGTATCATTAGACACTGAAGCTTTCTTT. The encoded protein is CASTVSLDTEAFF.

This clone has just a few counts. The chain combines TRBV5-1 with TRBJ2-1; D is perhaps TRBD1 (6 bases). The CDR3 covers 13 residues. Trimming removed 4 bases at V and 4 bases at J, with 9 bases between. Germline loops: CDR1 SGHRS, CDR2 YFSETQ. The DNA for the CDR3 is TGCGCCAGCAGCATGGACAGATACAATGAGCAGTTCTTC. This gives the protein CASSMDRYNEQFF.

The gene calls are TRBV7-9 and TRBJ1-5; no firm D call. CDR1 and CDR2 from the germline V gene are SEHNR and FQNEAQ (reference sequence). Trimming took off 4 bases at V and 6 bases at J, with 7 bases between the two ends. The CDR3 runs to 12 residues. The CDR3 sequence is CASSSGVQPQHF. The CDR3 region has the DNA TGTGCCAGCAGCTCCGGGGTTCAGCCCCAGCATTTT.

This sequence joins TRBV27 and TRBJ1-5; 9 bases match TRBD1. The CDR3 runs 14 residues. The germline V gene encodes CDR1 MNHEY and CDR2 SMNVEV (reference sequence). J was trimmed by 6 bases and V by 5 bases; bases with no gene match: 5. The CDR3 DNA sequence: TGTGCCAGCAGTAACAGGGGGCTGGGTCAGCCCCAGCATTTT. It is translated as CASSNRGLGQPQHF.

This clone showed up just a few times. The chain carries TRBV15 and TRBJ2-6, with 8 bases identical to TRBD1. Germline V gene lookup returns CDR1 LNHNV and CDR2 YYDKDF (reference sequence). This CDR3 is 17 amino acids long. Germline trimming cut 0 bases from V and 3 bases from J; bases unmatched to any gene: 4. The CDR3 region is CATSREYRGYGANVLTF. CDR3 in DNA: TGTGCCACCAGCAGAGAATACAGGGGGTATGGGGCCAACGTCCTGACTTTC. Together with reference TRBV15 and TRBJ2-6, the CDR3 gives the full variable domain: DAMVIQNPRYQVTQFGKPVTLSCSQTLNHNVMYWYQQKSSQAPKLLFHYYDKDFNNEADTPDNFQSRRPNTSFCFLDIRSPGLGDTAMYLCATSREYRGYGANVLTFGAGSRLTVL.

The rearrangement joins TRBV5-1 to TRBJ2-2; 9 nucleotides agree with TRBD1. Germline-derived CDR1 and CDR2 are SGHRS and YFSETQ. With 0 bases clipped from V and 4 bases from J, the junction kept 13 bases outside the gene matches. CDR3 length equals 19 residues. CDR3 bases: TGCGCCAGCAGCTTGGCCGGGACAGGGAGGTCTGGTATCACCGGGGAGCTGTTTTTT. It encodes CASSLAGTGRSGITGELFF. Drawing the rest from reference TRBV5-1 and TRBJ2-2, the complete variable domain is KAGVTQTPRYLIKTRGQQVTLSCSPISGHRSVSWYQQTPGQGLQFLFEYFSETQRNKGNFPGRFSGRQFSNSRSEMNVSTLELGDSALYLCASSLAGTGRSGITGELFFGEGSRLTVL.

The V call is TRBV9, the J call TRBJ2-5; TRBD1 agrees at 8 bases. The germline CDR1 and CDR2 sequences are SGDLS and YYNGEE. V shed 0 bases, J shed 4 bases, and the junction held 11 bases outside the gene matches. This CDR3 has 17 amino acids. As DNA, the CDR3 is TGTGCCAGCAGCGTAGGGTCTAGTCCAGGGGGCGGAGAGACCCAGTACTTC. Protein: CASSVGSSPGGGETQYF.

The CDR3 DNA is TGCGCCAGCAGCTGGGACACTGGGGCCAACGTCCTGACTTTC. Residues: CASSWDTGANVLTF. The chain combines TRBV5-1 with TRBJ2-6; D might be TRBD1 (6 bases). Germline-derived CDR1 and CDR2 are SGHRS and YFSETQ. This CDR3 region has 14 residues. V gave up 3 bases and J gave up 2 bases, with 6 bases separating them.

The genes are TRBV2 and TRBJ2-7; D is possibly TRBD1 (6 bases). Germline V gives CDR1 SNHLY, CDR2 FYNNEI. V was pared by 8 bases and J by 6 bases, with 20 bases between. The CDR3 has 14 amino acids. The CDR3 DNA follows: TGTGCCAGCGGCAGAGGACTCAGGGGCGGCGAGCAGTACTTC. It yields the protein CASGRGLRGGEQYF.

The chain recombines TRBV6-5 with TRBJ1-2, with D maybe TRBD1 (6 bases). The CDR3 is 13 amino acids. Germline CDR1 is MNHEY and CDR2 is SVGAGI. Trimming took 7 bases from V and 2 from J, leaving 11 bases between them. The CDR3 reads CASTSGQNYGYTF. For the CDR3, the DNA is TGTGCCAGCACCTCTGGACAGAACTATGGCTACACCTTC.

The sample holds one count of this clone. The rearrangement links TRBV5-6 to TRBJ2-1; the D is unclear. CDR1 SGHDT and CDR2 YYEEEE come from the germline V gene. The CDR3 has 15 residues. The germline V and J ends were trimmed by 0 bases and 6 bases, with 13 bases remaining between them. CDR3 bases: TGTGCCAGCAGCTTGGTAGGTGGGCCGATCAATGAGCAGTTCTTC. It codes for CASSLVGGPINEQFF. Looking up the rest from reference TRBV5-6 and TRBJ2-1 gives the full variable domain: DAGVTQSPTHLIKTRGQQVTLRCSPKSGHDTVSWYQQALGQGPQFIFQYYEEEERQRGNFPDRFSGHQFPNYSSELNVNALLLGDSALYLCASSLVGGPINEQFFGPGTRLTVL.